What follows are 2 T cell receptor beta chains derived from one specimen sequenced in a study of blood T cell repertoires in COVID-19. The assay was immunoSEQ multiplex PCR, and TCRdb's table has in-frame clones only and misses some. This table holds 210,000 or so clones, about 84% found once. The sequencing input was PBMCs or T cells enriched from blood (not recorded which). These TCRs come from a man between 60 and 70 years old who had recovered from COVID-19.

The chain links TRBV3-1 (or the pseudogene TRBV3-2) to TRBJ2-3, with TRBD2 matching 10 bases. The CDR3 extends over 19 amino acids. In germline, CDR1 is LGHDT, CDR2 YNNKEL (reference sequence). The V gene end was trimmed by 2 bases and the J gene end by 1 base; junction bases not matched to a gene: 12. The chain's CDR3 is CASSQPRGIAGGGTDTQYF. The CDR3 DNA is TGTGCCAGCAGCCAACCGCGCGGTATAGCGGGGGGAGGCACAGATACGCAGTATTTT.

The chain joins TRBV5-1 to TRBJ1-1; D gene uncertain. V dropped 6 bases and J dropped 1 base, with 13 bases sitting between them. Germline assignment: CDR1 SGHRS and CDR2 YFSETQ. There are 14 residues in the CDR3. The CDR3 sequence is CASIEGNSNTEAFF. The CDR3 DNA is TGCGCCAGCATAGAGGGTAATTCGAACACTGAAGCTTTCTTT.